Given below is one T cell receptor (beta chain) in context. What antigen it recognizes has not been identified. No much larger clone exists at a distance of one base, and base qualities are not known. The immunoSEQ assay was used to generate TCR beta chain sequences from genomic DNA. Regarding the original processing steps: Any CDR3 sequence that did not begin with the conserved framework cysteine at position 104 was removed by hand. To get clonality, the normalized Shannon's Diversity Index was subtracted from one, giving values from 0 (maximal diversity) to 1 (oligoclonal). Differences in the frequency of the same CDR3 between samples, such as brain versus blood, were assessed with chi-squared comparison-of-proportions tests. Public clonotypes were identified by searching immuneACCESS, and similarity to known antiviral clonotypes was assessed with the VDJdb browser. TCRdb re-hosts the immuneACCESS table, in-frame sequences only. Its copies lack some clones; in the studies checked, an unresolved V gene accounts for under half of them, and the cause for the rest is not known. V and J calls and clone size are as listed in that table; D and trimming were resolved from the DNA. This sample has under 400,000 clones in its table, and about 93% of those were observed once. The top ten constitute approximately 5% of the sample.

This sample was included in a study of brain T cells in children with intractable seizures (dated by TCRdb to 2020 to 2022). With respect to the entire study: As a first screen for immune gene transcripts, resected brain tissue from just under 55 pediatric epilepsy surgery cases was run on a NanoString immunology panel. Among the approximately 12 selected surgery cases, eight also had pre-surgery blood sequenced, leaving four with brain tissue only. Summary of the overall study and its limitations: Because sequencing depth differed between pre- and post-surgery blood, the absence of clones from the pre-surgery sample may reflect undersampling. Viral specificity was inferred only from CDR3 sequence similarity, and patients' HCMV serostatus was unknown.

From cysteine to phenylalanine, the CDR3 is 19 amino acids long. The retained sequence is limited to the CDR3, 57 bases, with the frame set at the first base. V trim: 2 bases; J trim: 4 bases; unmatched bases: 17. The germline V gene (reference sequence) specifies SEHNR as CDR1 and FQNEAQ as CDR2. The time point label for this specimen denotes: blood from clinic visit 5 months post-surgery; TSC patient then seizure free. Surgery cases with the highest brain T cell transcript signatures were selected for TCR beta chain sequencing of brain tissue and, where available, blood. Prior to surgery, the patients had been treated with at least one anti-epileptic drug. The TCR-sequenced patients were children whose drug-resistant epilepsy was caused by tuberous sclerosis complex, focal cortical dysplasia, Rasmussen encephalitis or hemimegalencephaly. The Monarch genomic DNA purification kit was used to extract bulk genomic DNA from unsorted brain tissue and whole blood.

Sequences were derived from peripheral blood, sampled approximately 5 months after surgery. This TCR derives from a boy under two years old with tuberous sclerosis and intractable seizures. The sequence is built from TRBV7-9 and TRBJ1-2, with TRBD1 identical over 9 junction bases. The CDR3 here reads CASSLSFGTGSPLSYGYTF. In nucleotide form, the sequence is TGTGCCAGCAGCTTAAGTTTTGGGACAGGGAGTCCACTTAGCTATGGCTACACCTTC.